Detailed here is one TCR beta chain. Antigen: not known. The CDR3 extends over 11 amino acids. V was trimmed by 7 bases and J by 4 bases, leaving 11 bases between them. Per germline, CDR1 DFQATT and CDR2 SNEGSKA (reference sequence). This record comes from a study of identical twins. Unique molecular identifiers were present on the cDNA, and a universal primer site came from template switching. TCRdb processed the 5' RACE reads anew with MiXCR; each CDR3 protein has one entry. In the table there are about 890,000 distinct CDR3 sequences, about 12% of which are singletons. Findings and caveats of the study: Out-of-frame alpha sequences common to twins were enriched for low generation probability. Findings depended on cross-sectional statistics rather than tracking the same donors.

These records were also assigned to another study, of yellow fever vaccine responses in identical twins.

The sequence was obtained from a woman aged 18-29 years in good health. Sequenced input: PBMCs. The gene calls are TRBV20-1 and TRBJ2-7; no definite D call. As DNA, the CDR3 is TGCAGTGGGGTAGACAAATACGAGCAGTACGTC. Encoded protein: CSGVDKYEQYV.